These 8 T cell receptor beta chains share one sample of origin, sequenced in a study of blood T cell repertoires in COVID-19. Sequencing used immunoSEQ multiplex PCR; TCRdb keeps in-frame clones, though not all of them. The sample records over 130,000 clones, roughly 84% being singletons. Sequencing was carried out using peripheral blood. Receptors were obtained from a man aged 25 to 40 with COVID-19, enrolled during active disease.

The table lists this clone with a few counts. A read error may produce the germline difference seen at one junction end. The chain carries TRBV7-7 and TRBJ2-5, with 9 positions matching TRBD1. CDR1 is SSHAT and CDR2 is FNYEAQ in the germline V gene (reference sequence). There are 15 residues in the CDR3. The CDR3 protein is CASSLDGTGQETQYF. For the CDR3, the DNA is TGTGCTAGCAGCTTAGACGGGACAGGGCAAGAGACCCAGTACTTC.

The chain couples TRBV24-1 to TRBJ2-3, with TRBD1 matching over 9 bases. After removal of 4 bases from V and 0 bases from J, the junction contained 13 bases not matched to a gene. The CDR3 runs to 19 residues. The germline gives CDR1 KGHDR, CDR2 SFDVKD. The CDR3 coding sequence is TGTGCCACCAGTGACCTTAACAGGGGGCGAGAGACTAGCACAGATACGCAGTATTTT. This codes for CATSDLNRGRETSTDTQYF.

This clone was seen once. This chain joins TRBV5-1 and TRBJ2-7, with a tentative D call TRBD2 (6 bases). The ends were cut back, 4 bases at V and 6 bases at J, with 17 bases in the middle. CDR3 length: 14 amino acids. Germline assignment: CDR1 SGHRS and CDR2 YFSETQ. The CDR3 DNA follows: TGCGCCAGCAGCCTGGACACGGCCGGGGGCGAGCAGTACTTC. Its protein product is CASSLDTAGGEQYF.

The V gene is TRBV19, the J gene TRBJ1-5; 7 positions match TRBD1. The germline gives CDR1 LNHDA, CDR2 SQIVND (reference sequence). The CDR3 is 15 amino acids. The J segment lost 0 bases and the V segment lost 4 bases, leaving 3 bases of the junction unmatched. The CDR3 region has the DNA TGTGCCAGTAGTACGACAGGGTTTAGCAATCAGCCCCAGCATTTT. It encodes CASSTTGFSNQPQHF.

A single count supports this clone. CDR3: CASSPGGNQPQHF. CDR3 bases: TGTGCCAGCAGTCCAGGGGGGAATCAGCCCCAGCATTTT. This chain connects TRBV6-5 to TRBJ1-5; 7 positions agree with TRBD1. This CDR3 is 13 amino acids long. Per the germline V gene, CDR1 is MNHEY and CDR2 is SVGAGI. The V gene end was trimmed by 5 bases and the J gene end by 4 bases; junction bases not matched to a gene: 2.

The genes are TRBV9 and TRBJ2-3; tentatively, D is TRBD1 (6 bases). From germline, CDR1 is SGDLS and CDR2 YYNGEE. The CDR3 totals 16 residues. Trimming pared 3 bases from V and 2 bases from J, leaving 16 bases between. The CDR3 DNA reads as TGTGCCAGCAGCGCAAGGGACAATCGGCACACAGATACGCAGTATTTT. It translates to CASSARDNRHTDTQYF.

The chain uses TRBV4-1 and TRBJ1-2, with D unresolved. CDR3 length: 14 amino acids. Trimming stripped 1 base from V and 3 bases from J, with 9 bases between. Germline V CDR1 and CDR2: MGHRA, YSYEKL. As DNA, the CDR3 is TGCGCCAGCAGCCAAGTAAGGAGGGACTATGGCTACACCTTC. Translation gives CASSQVRRDYGYTF.

The chain links TRBV3-1 (or the pseudogene TRBV3-2) to TRBJ2-7; 13 bases match TRBD2. CDR1 is LGHDT and CDR2 is YNNKEL in the germline V gene (reference sequence). This CDR3 spans 16 amino acids. The V segment lost 3 bases and the J segment 6 bases; nucleotides outside the gene matches: 8. CDR3 nucleotide sequence: TGTGCCAGCAGCCACCTGACTAGCGGGAGGTTCGGCGAGCAGTACTTC. Translation gives CASSHLTSGRFGEQYF.